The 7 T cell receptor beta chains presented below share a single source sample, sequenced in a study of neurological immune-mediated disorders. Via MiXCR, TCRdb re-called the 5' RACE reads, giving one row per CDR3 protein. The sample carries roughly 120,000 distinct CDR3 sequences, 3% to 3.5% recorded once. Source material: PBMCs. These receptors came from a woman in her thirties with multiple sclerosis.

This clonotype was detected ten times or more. This CDR3 reads CASSERDRQETQYF. The CDR3 region has the DNA TGTGCCAGCAGTGAAAGGGACAGACAAGAGACCCAGTACTTC. The chain employs TRBV27 and TRBJ2-5; 7 bases agree with TRBD1. The V and J ends lost 5 bases and 2 bases, in that order; junction bases with no gene match: 5. Germline V gives CDR1 MNHEY, CDR2 SMNVEV (reference sequence). The CDR3 covers 14 residues.

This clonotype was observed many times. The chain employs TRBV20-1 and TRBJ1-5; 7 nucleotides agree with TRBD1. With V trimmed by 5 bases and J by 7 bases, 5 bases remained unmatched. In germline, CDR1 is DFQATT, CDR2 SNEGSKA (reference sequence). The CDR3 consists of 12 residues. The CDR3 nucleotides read TGCAGTGCTTATGACAGGGACCAGCCCCAGCATTTT. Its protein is CSAYDRDQPQHF.

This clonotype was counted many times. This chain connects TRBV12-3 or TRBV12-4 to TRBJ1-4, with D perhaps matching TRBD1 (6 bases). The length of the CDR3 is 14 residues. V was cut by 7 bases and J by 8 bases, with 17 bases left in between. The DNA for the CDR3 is TGTGCCAGCACCTACAGGACGGGGGCAGAAAAACTGTTTTTT. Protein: CASTYRTGAEKLFF.

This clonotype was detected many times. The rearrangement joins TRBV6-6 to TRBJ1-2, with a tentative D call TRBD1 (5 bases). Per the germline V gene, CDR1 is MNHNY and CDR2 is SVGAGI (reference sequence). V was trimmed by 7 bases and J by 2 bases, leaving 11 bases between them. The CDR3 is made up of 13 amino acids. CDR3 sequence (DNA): TGTGCCAGCACCCCTGGGGGGAACTATGGCTACACCTTC. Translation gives CASTPGGNYGYTF.

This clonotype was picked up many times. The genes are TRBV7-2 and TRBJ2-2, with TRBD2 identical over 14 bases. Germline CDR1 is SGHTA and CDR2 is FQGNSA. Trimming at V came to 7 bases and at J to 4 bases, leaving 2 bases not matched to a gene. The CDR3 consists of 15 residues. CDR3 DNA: TGTGCCAGCAAGGGACTAGCGGGAGTCACCGGGGAGCTGTTTTTT. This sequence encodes CASKGLAGVTGELFF.

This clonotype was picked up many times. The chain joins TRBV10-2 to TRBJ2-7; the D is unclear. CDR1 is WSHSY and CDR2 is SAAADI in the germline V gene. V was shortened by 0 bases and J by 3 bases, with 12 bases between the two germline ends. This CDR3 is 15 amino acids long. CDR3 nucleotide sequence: TGCGCCAGCAGTGAGTCCCTCCGTATCGGCTACGAGCAGTACTTC. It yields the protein CASSESLRIGYEQYF.

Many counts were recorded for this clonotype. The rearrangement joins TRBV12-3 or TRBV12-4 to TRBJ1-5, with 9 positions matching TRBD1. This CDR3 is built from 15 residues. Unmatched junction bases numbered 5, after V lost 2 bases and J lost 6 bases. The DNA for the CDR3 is TGTGCCAGCAGTTTAACAGGGGGCGCAGCTCAGCCCCAGCATTTT. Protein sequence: CASSLTGGAAQPQHF.